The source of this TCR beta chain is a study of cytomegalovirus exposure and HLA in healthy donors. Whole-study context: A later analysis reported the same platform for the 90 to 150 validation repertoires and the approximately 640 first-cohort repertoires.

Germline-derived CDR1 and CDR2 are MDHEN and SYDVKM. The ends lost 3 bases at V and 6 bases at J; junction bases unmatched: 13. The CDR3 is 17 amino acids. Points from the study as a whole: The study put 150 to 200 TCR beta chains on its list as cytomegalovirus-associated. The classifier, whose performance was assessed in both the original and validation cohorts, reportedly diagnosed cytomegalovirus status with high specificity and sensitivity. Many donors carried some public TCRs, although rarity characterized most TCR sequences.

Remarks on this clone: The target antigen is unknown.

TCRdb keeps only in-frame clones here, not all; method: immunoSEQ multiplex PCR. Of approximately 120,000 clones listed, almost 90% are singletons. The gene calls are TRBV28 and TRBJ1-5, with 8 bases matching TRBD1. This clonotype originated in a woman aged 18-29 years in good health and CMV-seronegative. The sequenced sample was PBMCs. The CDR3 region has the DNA TGTGCCAGCAGTTTCGGCTTTCGACAGGGGATAGGTCAGCCCCAGCATTTT. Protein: CASSFGFRQGIGQPQHF.